These 29 T cell receptor beta chains were all obtained from the same sample, sequenced in a study of blood T cell repertoires in COVID-19. Libraries were prepared by immunoSEQ multiplex PCR; TCRdb keeps only in-frame clonotypes and omits some of them. The sample contains a few hundred thousand clones, roughly nine tenths of which appear only once. Input material: PBMCs or T cells enriched from blood (not recorded which). Receptors originate from a woman aged 45-60 years who had been exposed to COVID-19.

The chain joins TRBV15 to TRBJ1-6, with 7 positions matching TRBD1. Unmatched junction bases numbered 8, after V lost 9 bases and J lost 9 bases. The V gene's germline CDR1 is LNHNV and CDR2 YYDKDF (reference sequence). CDR3 length: 13 amino acids. This CDR3 reads CATGQSIPSPLHF. As DNA, the CDR3 is TGTGCCACGGGACAGTCGATACCTTCACCCCTCCACTTT. The complete variable domain, with remaining parts taken from reference TRBV15 and TRBJ1-6, reads DAMVIQNPRYQVTQFGKPVTLSCSQTLNHNVMYWYQQKSSQAPKLLFHYYDKDFNNEADTPDNFQSRRPNTSFCFLDIRSPGLGDTAMYLCATGQSIPSPLHFGNGTRLTVT.

The chain links TRBV4-1 to TRBJ1-5, with 8 nucleotides matching TRBD1. The V and J ends lost 3 bases and 4 bases, in that order; junction bases with no gene match: 5. Germline V gene data show CDR1 as MGHRA and CDR2 as YSYEKL. CDR3 length: 15 residues. CDR3 loop: CASSQSQGGNQPQHF. In DNA form, the CDR3 reads TGCGCCAGCAGCCAGTCACAGGGGGGGAATCAGCCCCAGCATTTT.

This clone was counted once. The chain uses TRBV5-1 and TRBJ1-1, with D possibly being TRBD1 (6 bases). The CDR3 contains 13 residues. Germline V lookup: CDR1 SGHRS, CDR2 YFSETQ. V was cut by 4 bases and J by 4 bases, with 11 bases left in between. The CDR3 protein is CASSPGGSTEAFF. In DNA, the CDR3 is TGCGCCAGCAGCCCTGGGGGCAGCACTGAAGCTTTCTTT.

With regard to this clone: At the DNA level, this CDR3 is encoded by other sequences in the same sample as well. The chain links TRBV9 to TRBJ2-2; 10 bases are shared with TRBD2. V was pared by 0 bases and J by 7 bases, with 6 bases of the junction left unmatched. This CDR3 has 16 amino acids. The germline gives CDR1 SGDLS, CDR2 YYNGEE. The CDR3 here is CASSVGAGGPIGELFF. The CDR3, as DNA: TGTGCCAGCAGCGTAGGAGCGGGGGGGCCGATCGGGGAGCTGTTTTTT.

The chain has TRBV5-6 and TRBJ2-3, with TRBD2 matching 8 bases. The germline V gene has CDR1 SGHDT and CDR2 YYEEEE. Trimming removed 4 bases from V and 3 bases from J; junction bases left unmatched: 7. CDR3 length: 15 residues. CDR3 nucleotides: TGTGCCAGCAGCACTAGGCGGGGGGTTACAGATACGCAGTATTTT. Amino acids: CASSTRRGVTDTQYF. Supplemented by reference TRBV5-6 and TRBJ2-3, the full variable domain reads DAGVTQSPTHLIKTRGQQVTLRCSPKSGHDTVSWYQQALGQGPQFIFQYYEEEERQRGNFPDRFSGHQFPNYSSELNVNALLLGDSALYLCASSTRRGVTDTQYFGPGTRLTVL.

J is TRBJ1-3 and V is TRBV15; the D is unclear. This CDR3 region has 17 residues. Germline CDR1 is LNHNV and CDR2 is YYDKDF (reference sequence). Trimming took off 5 bases at V and 1 base at J, with 18 bases between the two ends. The CDR3 loop reads CATSRRSTPESGNTIYF. CDR3 DNA sequence: TGTGCCACCAGCCGCCGTTCGACTCCAGAATCTGGAAACACCATATATTTT.

In this sample, this clone turned up once. This chain joins TRBV4-1 and TRBJ2-7; D uncertain. Germline CDR1 is MGHRA and CDR2 is YSYEKL. The CDR3 runs to 16 residues. Trimming pared 2 bases from V and 6 bases from J, leaving 20 bases between. The CDR3 DNA sequence: TGCGCCAGCAGCCAAATTTCAGGCCCGGTAGTTAGCGAGCAGTACTTC. Encoded protein: CASSQISGPVVSEQYF.

The chain links TRBV10-3 to TRBJ2-7, with 7 bases lining up with TRBD1. CDR3 length: 13 residues. The V and J ends lost 8 bases and 3 bases, in that order; junction bases with no gene match: 7. Germline V gives CDR1 ENHRY, CDR2 SYGVKD. The CDR3 bases are TGTGCCATCCGAACGGGACAGAGCTACGAGCAGTACTTC. Protein product: CAIRTGQSYEQYF.

The chain carries TRBV2 and TRBJ2-1; TRBD2 matches 7 bases. Trimming cost V 4 bases and J 5 bases; bases outside gene matches: 11. This CDR3 region has 16 residues. Germline V gene lookup returns CDR1 SNHLY and CDR2 FYNNEI. The chain's CDR3 is CASSGWGGGAHNEQFF. CDR3 coding DNA: TGTGCCAGCAGTGGATGGGGCGGGGGAGCGCACAATGAGCAGTTCTTC. Full variable domain (outside the CDR3, taken from reference TRBV2 and TRBJ2-1): EPEVTQTPSHQVTQMGQEVILRCVPISNHLYFYWYRQILGQKVEFLVSFYNNEISEKSEIFDDQFSVERPDGSNFTLKIRSTKLEDSAMYFCASSGWGGGAHNEQFFGPGTRLTVL.

The rearrangement joins TRBV20-1 to TRBJ2-7, with D tentatively TRBD2 (5 bases). The germline V gene encodes CDR1 DFQATT and CDR2 SNEGSKA (reference sequence). CDR3 size: 10 residues. V lost 5 bases and J 3 bases, leaving 5 bases between the germline ends. The CDR3: CSADYYEQYF. As DNA, the CDR3 is TGCAGTGCTGACTACTACGAGCAGTACTTC.

The chain joins TRBV10-3 to TRBJ2-3; a possible D gene is TRBD1 (6 bases). There are 12 residues in the CDR3. Trimming stripped 10 bases from V and 2 bases from J, with 10 bases between. Germline V gene data show CDR1 as ENHRY and CDR2 as SYGVKD. The CDR3 DNA follows: TGTGCCACTGGGGGCCTCACAGATACGCAGTATTTT. Amino acids: CATGGLTDTQYF.

As for this clone: Its ends do not fully match the called genes, so a read error is possible. The rearrangement uses TRBV6-5 and TRBJ1-2; 7 nucleotides align to TRBD1. Per germline, CDR1 MNHEY and CDR2 SVGAGI. CDR3 length equals 12 residues. The CDR3 loop reads CASSYPGTAYGF. In DNA form, the CDR3 reads TGTGCCAGCAGTTACCCCGGGACAGCGTACGGCTTC.

This clone was recorded only once. The J gene is TRBJ1-3, the V gene TRBV3-1 (or the pseudogene TRBV3-2); a weak D match, TRBD1 (6 bases). Germline values: CDR1 LGHDT, CDR2 YNNKEL (reference sequence). The CDR3 is made up of 15 amino acids. The ends were cut back, 4 bases at V and 5 bases at J, with 15 bases in the middle. Here the CDR3 reads CASSPRNRDRNTIYF. The CDR3 DNA reads TGTGCCAGCAGCCCTCGAAACAGGGATAGAAACACCATATATTTT.

The chain combines TRBV18 with TRBJ1-2; TRBD1 matches at 11 bases. CDR3 length: 13 residues. Looked up from germline, CDR1 is KGHSH and CDR2 is LQKENI. With 3 bases clipped from V and 7 bases from J, the junction kept 1 base outside the gene matches. The CDR3 loop is CASSPDRGLGYTF. In nucleotides, the CDR3 is TGTGCCAGCTCACCGGACAGGGGGCTTGGCTACACCTTC.

This clone has just one count. CDR3 DNA sequence: TGTGCCAGCTCACCAGACAGGGTGAACACTGAAGCTTTCTTT. It yields the protein CASSPDRVNTEAFF. The chain links TRBV18 to TRBJ1-1; 7 bases match TRBD1. After removal of 2 bases from V and 0 bases from J, the junction contained 0 bases not matched to a gene. Per the germline V gene, CDR1 is KGHSH and CDR2 is LQKENI. This CDR3 comprises 14 residues.

V is TRBV28 and J is TRBJ1-2; D remains unclear. V was cut by 1 base and J by 9 bases, with 9 bases left in between. The CDR3 contains 12 residues. Germline V gene data show CDR1 as MDHEN and CDR2 as SYDVKM. The CDR3 coding sequence is TGTGCCAGCAGTTTATCCGGCGGTAGCTACACCTTC. It translates to CASSLSGGSYTF.

This clone was seen only once. The gene calls are TRBV3-1 (or the pseudogene TRBV3-2) and TRBJ1-6; D is uncertain. The germline V and J ends were trimmed by 4 bases and 3 bases, with 10 bases remaining between them. The CDR3 loop spans 15 amino acids. Germline CDR1 is LGHDT and CDR2 is YNNKEL (reference sequence). The DNA for the CDR3 is TGTGCCAGCAGCCCCCGCGCGGGCTATAATTCACCCCTCCACTTT. Its translation is CASSPRAGYNSPLHF.

The V gene is TRBV3-1 (or the pseudogene TRBV3-2), the J gene TRBJ1-1; 9 bases are shared with TRBD1. The trim removed 4 bases at V and 0 bases at J, leaving 3 bases unmatched. The germline gives CDR1 LGHDT, CDR2 YNNKEL (reference sequence). This CDR3 spans 15 amino acids. As DNA, the CDR3 is TGTGCCAGCAGCCCACAGGGGGCGTTGAACACTGAAGCTTTCTTT. This sequence encodes CASSPQGALNTEAFF.

V gene TRBV6-5 combines with J gene TRBJ2-5; tentatively, D is TRBD1 (6 bases). V lost 4 bases and J 5 bases, leaving 17 bases between the germline ends. Germline V gene data show CDR1 as MNHEY and CDR2 as SVGAGI. CDR3 size: 15 residues. This chain's CDR3 is CASSSDLRGMETQYF. Here the CDR3 DNA reads TGTGCCAGCAGTTCCGACCTCAGGGGAATGGAGACCCAGTACTTC.

The chain couples TRBV5-1 to TRBJ2-1, with 7 bases fitting TRBD2. Trimming removed 1 base from V and 1 base from J; junction bases left unmatched: 11. The CDR3 totals 18 residues. Germline loops: CDR1 SGHRS, CDR2 YFSETQ. The CDR3 loop is CASSLSFFVGGSYNEQFF. In nucleotides, the CDR3 is TGCGCCAGCAGCTTGTCGTTTTTCGTGGGGGGGTCCTACAATGAGCAGTTCTTC.

In regard to this clone: Distinct nucleotide sequences in the sample also encode this CDR3. This chain connects TRBV18 to TRBJ2-1, with 7 bases identical to TRBD1. The CDR3 covers 15 residues. The J segment lost 6 bases and the V segment lost 1 base, leaving 6 bases of the junction unmatched. CDR1 and CDR2 from the germline V gene are KGHSH and LQKENI. The CDR3 nucleotides read TGTGCCAGCTCACCACTAGGCCAGGGGGTCAATGAGCAGTTCTTC. Translating gives CASSPLGQGVNEQFF.

The rearrangement links TRBV2 to TRBJ2-2; 7 bases line up with TRBD2. The CDR3 spans 14 residues. The germline gives CDR1 SNHLY, CDR2 FYNNEI. Trimming took 10 bases from V and 2 from J; bases not matched to a gene: 7. This chain's CDR3 is CATAGLRNTGELFF. CDR3 coding DNA: TGTGCCACCGCGGGACTACGAAACACCGGGGAGCTGTTTTTT.

The V call is TRBV28, the J call TRBJ1-4; D may be TRBD1 (6 bases). V lost 3 bases and J 7 bases, leaving 12 bases between the germline ends. The germline V gene encodes CDR1 MDHEN and CDR2 SYDVKM. The CDR3 length is 14 residues. The chain's CDR3 is CASSFRGASEKLFF. DNA of the CDR3: TGTGCCAGCAGTTTCCGGGGGGCGAGTGAAAAACTGTTTTTT.

The chain employs TRBV27 and TRBJ1-5; D is uncertain. V was cut by 7 bases and J by 2 bases, with 18 bases left in between. This CDR3 has 16 amino acids. The germline CDR1 and CDR2 sequences are MNHEY and SMNVEV (reference sequence). This CDR3 is CASKTLGGKRNQPQHF. As DNA, the CDR3 is TGTGCCAGCAAAACCCTAGGTGGCAAACGCAATCAGCCCCAGCATTTT.

This rearrangement joins TRBV28 to TRBJ1-3; 11 positions match TRBD1. J was trimmed by 4 bases and V by 3 bases; bases with no gene match: 5. This CDR3 has 16 amino acids. The germline gives CDR1 MDHEN, CDR2 SYDVKM. CDR3 sequence reads: CASSFGQGALGNTIYF. As DNA, the CDR3 is TGTGCCAGCAGTTTCGGACAGGGGGCTTTGGGAAACACCATATATTTT.

The chain has TRBV11-2 and TRBJ2-1; TRBD2 matches 11 bases. V gave up 0 bases and J gave up 0 bases; unmatched junction bases: 7. Germline assignment: CDR1 SGHAT and CDR2 FQNNGV. The CDR3 consists of 19 residues. Here the CDR3 DNA reads TGTGCCAGCAGCTTAGATCTAGCGGGGGGCAGGAGCTCCTACAATGAGCAGTTCTTC. Residues: CASSLDLAGGRSSYNEQFF. Supplemented by reference TRBV11-2 and TRBJ2-1, the full variable domain reads EAGVAQSPRYKIIEKRQSVAFWCNPISGHATLYWYQQILGQGPKLLIQFQNNGVVDDSQLPKDRFSAERLKGVDSTLKIQPAKLEDSAVYLCASSLDLAGGRSSYNEQFFGPGTRLTVL.

The chain recombines TRBV30 with TRBJ1-1; D remains unclear. Germline V CDR1 and CDR2: GTSNPN, SVGIG (reference sequence). The CDR3 spans 14 residues. V shed 4 bases and J shed 2 bases, with 14 bases lying between them. CDR3 bases: TGTGCCTGGAATGTGATGGCTTCTAACACTGAAGCTTTCTTT. It translates to CAWNVMASNTEAFF.

The CDR3: CASSLGTGFIVQYF. The CDR3 DNA follows: TGTGCCAGCAGCCTTGGGACAGGGTTTATAGTGCAGTACTTC. The chain combines TRBV3-1 (or the pseudogene TRBV3-2) with TRBJ2-7; 9 bases are a match to TRBD1. Germline CDR1 LGHDT, CDR2 YNNKEL (reference sequence). This CDR3 has 14 amino acids. Losses at the gene ends were 4 bases for V and 9 bases for J; bases not matched to a gene: 10.

The rearrangement joins TRBV14 to TRBJ2-5, with D perhaps matching TRBD1 (5 bases). V shed 0 bases and J shed 4 bases, with 12 bases lying between them. Germline values: CDR1 SGHDN, CDR2 FVKESK. The CDR3 has 15 amino acids. CDR3 sequence reads: CASSQDARVTETQYF. CDR3 in DNA: TGTGCCAGCAGCCAAGACGCCAGGGTAACAGAGACCCAGTACTTC.